The 29 T cell receptor beta chains in this list originate from one sample, sequenced in a study of early T cells in non-severe SARS-CoV-2 infection. Using its own MiXCR run on the 5' RACE reads, TCRdb lists one record per CDR3 protein. The sample contains around 30,000 distinct CDR3 sequences, around 5.1% of which appear only once. The specimen sequenced was whole blood. The receptors originated from an adult who was a healthcare worker with PCR-confirmed SARS-CoV-2 infection or an uninfected control (not recorded which).

By frequency in the sample, this clonotype is large (0.1 to 1%). V is TRBV19 and J is TRBJ2-1; D unclear. The CDR3 is made up of 15 amino acids. CDR1 is LNHDA and CDR2 is SQIVND in the germline V gene (reference sequence). The V end lost 6 bases, the J end lost 0 bases, and 12 bases lay between the germline ends. This chain's CDR3 is CASRSQVGSYNEQFF. In DNA form, the CDR3 reads TGTGCCAGTAGGTCTCAAGTTGGCTCCTACAATGAGCAGTTCTTC.

This clonotype was seen repeatedly, ten times or more. The chain joins TRBV2 to TRBJ2-7, with D unresolved. This CDR3 has 12 amino acids. V lost 1 base and J 7 bases, leaving 8 bases between the germline ends. Germline V gives CDR1 SNHLY, CDR2 FYNNEI. The CDR3 coding sequence is TGTGCCAGCAGTGAAGGAGGTCGGGAGCAGTACTTC. Translation gives CASSEGGREQYF.

This clonotype was observed a few times. The V and J genes are TRBV7-9 and TRBJ2-1; tentative D call: TRBD1 (6 bases). This CDR3 is 13 amino acids long. V lost 5 bases to trimming and J lost 4 bases, with 9 bases between them. From germline, CDR1 is SEHNR and CDR2 FQNEAQ (reference sequence). The CDR3 coding sequence is TGTGCCAGCAGCCGACAGGAATACAATGAGCAGTTCTTC. Translation: CASSRQEYNEQFF. Full variable domain (outside the CDR3, taken from reference TRBV7-9 and TRBJ2-1): DTGVSQNPRHKITKRGQNVTFRCDPISEHNRLYWYRQTLGQGPEFLTYFQNEAQLEKSRLLSDRFSAERPKGSFSTLEIQRTEQGDSAMYLCASSRQEYNEQFFGPGTRLTVL.

This sequence joins TRBV4-3 and TRBJ2-7; D is tentatively TRBD1 or TRBD2 (5 bases each). V lost 4 bases to trimming and J lost 6 bases, with 16 bases between them. The CDR3 loop spans 14 amino acids. CDR1 is LGHNA and CDR2 is YSLEER in the germline V gene. The CDR3 nucleotides read TGCGCCAGCAGCCCCCATGTGGGGCGGGTCGAGCAGTACTTC. It codes for CASSPHVGRVEQYF.

This clonotype was seen repeatedly, ten times or more. This rearrangement joins TRBV10-2 to TRBJ2-2, with D possibly being TRBD1 (6 bases). From germline, CDR1 is WSHSY and CDR2 SAAADI. The CDR3 sequence is 15 residues long. The ends were cut back, 7 bases at V and 2 bases at J, with 14 bases in the middle. The CDR3 sequence: CASKLRTENTGELFF. The DNA for the CDR3 is TGCGCCAGCAAGCTAAGGACAGAAAACACCGGGGAGCTGTTTTTT.

This clonotype was recorded a few times. This chain uses TRBV6-2 or TRBV6-3 with TRBJ2-3, with 9 bases aligning to TRBD2. Germline values: CDR1 MNHEY, CDR2 SVGEGT. The CDR3 is made up of 15 amino acids. The V segment lost 2 bases and the J segment 5 bases; nucleotides outside the gene matches: 5. For the CDR3, the DNA is TGTGCCAGCAGTTACCGTAGCGGGAGTGGAGATACGCAGTATTTT. This codes for CASSYRSGSGDTQYF.

This clonotype was picked up a small number of times. At one end, the junction sequence differs from germline, possibly due to a read error. V and J are TRBV19 and TRBJ1-4; the D gene is possibly TRBD1 (6 bases). This CDR3 has 15 residues. Germline V gene lookup returns CDR1 LNHDA and CDR2 SQIVND (reference sequence). The CDR3 loop reads CASSTDSSTTEKLFF. CDR3 bases: TGTGCCAGTAGTACGGACAGTAGTACTACTGAAAAACTGTTTTTT. The entire variable domain, with the rest obtained from reference TRBV19 and TRBJ1-4, is as follows: DGGITQSPKYLFRKEGQNVTLSCEQNLNHDAMYWYRQDPGQGLRLIYYSQIVNDFQKGDIAEGYSVSREKKESFPLTVTSAQKNPTAFYLCASSTDSSTTEKLFFGSGTQLSVL.

This clonotype was recorded many times. V gene TRBV6-2 or TRBV6-3 combines with J gene TRBJ2-3; TRBD2 is a possible D gene (5 bases). Trimming stripped 8 bases from V and 10 bases from J, with 22 bases between. CDR1 and CDR2 from the germline V gene are MNHEY and SVGEGT. This CDR3 comprises 14 residues. CDR3 coding DNA: TGTGCCAGCGGTGAGGTGGTTTGGACTCCCTCGCAGTATTTT. Protein: CASGEVVWTPSQYF.

The table lists this clonotype with many counts. CDR3 protein: CASSLTSGTREQYF. The DNA for the CDR3 is TGTGCCAGCAGCTTGACGAGCGGGACTAGAGAGCAGTACTTC. V is TRBV7-2 and J is TRBJ2-7, with 8 bases lining up with TRBD2. This CDR3 is built from 14 residues. Germline-derived CDR1 and CDR2 are SGHTA and FQGNSA. The V gene end was trimmed by 3 bases and the J gene end by 7 bases; junction bases not matched to a gene: 8.

This clonotype was seen a handful of times. V and J are TRBV20-1 and TRBJ2-7; no clear D. Germline values: CDR1 DFQATT, CDR2 SNEGSKA (reference sequence). The CDR3 has 12 residues. Trimming left V 2 bases short and J 2 bases short, with 7 bases between. CDR3 sequence (DNA): TGCAGTGCTAGATTTCCGGCCTACGAGCAGTACTTC. Translation gives CSARFPAYEQYF.

This clonotype appeared many times. The J gene is TRBJ2-7, the V gene TRBV4-3, with D unclear. The CDR3 runs to 15 residues. Per the germline V gene, CDR1 is LGHNA and CDR2 is YSLEER. Trimming left V 0 bases short and J 2 bases short, with 11 bases between. The chain's CDR3 is CASSQEGSQPYEQYF. The DNA of the CDR3 is TGCGCCAGCAGCCAAGAAGGTTCACAGCCCTACGAGCAGTACTTC.

Of note for this clonotype: No conserved phenylalanine or tryptophan is present at the end of the CDR3, so a read error is the likely explanation. The chain carries TRBV24-1 and TRBJ1-1, with unresolved D. CDR3 length: 13 amino acids. The V gene's germline CDR1 is KGHDR and CDR2 SFDVKD. V lost 4 bases and J lost 1, with 6 bases in between. DNA for the CDR3: TGTGCCACCAGTGAGTCCCCGAACACTGAAGCTTTCTCT. It translates to CATSESPNTEAFS.

This clonotype occurred many times. The rearrangement links TRBV25-1 to TRBJ2-3; 10 bases agree with TRBD2. The CDR3 spans 15 residues. The germline V gene encodes CDR1 MGHDK and CDR2 SYGVNS. Trimming removed 2 bases from V and 5 bases from J; junction bases left unmatched: 4. CDR3 bases: TGTGCCAGCAGTGAACTAGCGGGGGTACGAGATACGCAGTATTTT. Translation gives CASSELAGVRDTQYF.

This clonotype has at least ten counts. The chain joins TRBV5-4 to TRBJ2-3, with no clear D. This CDR3 spans 13 amino acids. Germline lookup yields CDR1 SGHNT and CDR2 YYREEE (reference sequence). Deletions cut 4 bases from V and 2 bases from J, with 8 bases between. The CDR3 spells CASSNKVTDTQYF. Written as DNA, the CDR3 is TGTGCCAGCAGCAACAAGGTCACAGATACGCAGTATTTT.

This clonotype has a count of ten or more. The chain has TRBV11-3 and TRBJ2-1; TRBD1 is a possible D gene (6 bases). Germline V gene data show CDR1 as SGHNT and CDR2 as YENEEA. The CDR3 is made up of 16 amino acids. The V end lost 2 bases, the J end lost 1 base, and 12 bases lay between the germline ends. The CDR3 DNA reads as TGTGCCAGCAGCTTACGTCGAGGGGGATCCTACAATGAGCAGTTCTTC. As protein: CASSLRRGGSYNEQFF.

This clonotype was seen ten or more times. The CDR3 sequence is CASSARVGTTEAFF. CDR3 coding DNA: TGCGCCAGCAGTGCCAGGGTTGGAACCACTGAAGCTTTCTTT. This chain joins TRBV10-1 and TRBJ1-1; tentative D call: TRBD1 (5 bases). Germline CDR1 and CDR2: WNHNN and SYGVQD (reference sequence). V shed 4 bases and J shed 4 bases, with 13 bases lying between them. CDR3 length equals 14 residues.

The CDR3 region is CASSLYQYNEQFF. CDR3 in DNA: TGCGCCAGCAGCTTGTATCAGTACAATGAGCAGTTCTTC. The rearrangement uses TRBV5-1 and TRBJ2-1; D gene unclear. Trimming took 1 base from V and 4 from J, leaving 6 bases between them. CDR1 and CDR2 from the germline V gene are SGHRS and YFSETQ. The CDR3 is made up of 13 amino acids. Together with reference TRBV5-1 and TRBJ2-1, the CDR3 gives the full variable domain: KAGVTQTPRYLIKTRGQQVTLSCSPISGHRSVSWYQQTPGQGLQFLFEYFSETQRNKGNFPGRFSGRQFSNSRSEMNVSTLELGDSALYLCASSLYQYNEQFFGPGTRLTVL.

This clonotype came up many times. The chain links TRBV27 to TRBJ1-1; D remains unclear. CDR1 and CDR2 from the germline V gene are MNHEY and SMNVEV (reference sequence). Trimming removed 0 bases at V and 5 bases at J, with 19 bases between. The CDR3 totals 17 residues. CDR3 sequence (DNA): TGTGCCAGCAGTTTATCGGGTATCGAAGGGATAGGGACTGAAGCTTTCTTT. This gives the protein CASSLSGIEGIGTEAFF.

This clonotype has at least ten counts. The chain joins TRBV7-8 to TRBJ2-1; D might be TRBD1 (5 bases). Deletions cut 5 bases from V and 0 bases from J, with 23 bases between. Germline-derived CDR1 and CDR2 are SGHVS and FQNEAQ. This CDR3 contains 19 residues. This CDR3 reads CASSVDSGSSASSYNEQFF. For the CDR3, the DNA is TGTGCCAGCAGCGTCGACAGTGGGTCCTCAGCAAGCTCCTACAATGAGCAGTTCTTC.

By sample fraction, this clonotype is medium-sized. V gene TRBV20-1 combines with J gene TRBJ2-5, with 9 bases identical to TRBD2. V gave up 0 bases and J gave up 4 bases; unmatched junction bases: 6. The CDR3 is made up of 15 amino acids. CDR1 DFQATT and CDR2 SNEGSKA come from the germline V gene (reference sequence). Here the CDR3 reads CSARDLAGLGETQYF. The CDR3 DNA reads as TGCAGTGCTAGAGATCTAGCGGGGCTCGGAGAGACCCAGTACTTC.

The V gene is TRBV19, the J gene TRBJ2-7, with 8 bases lining up with TRBD1. J was trimmed by 0 bases and V by 4 bases; bases with no gene match: 5. The germline gives CDR1 LNHDA, CDR2 SQIVND (reference sequence). The CDR3 is 15 amino acids. CDR3 coding DNA: TGTGCCAGTAGTAGGAGGACAGGGCCCTCCTACGAGCAGTACTTC. Residues: CASSRRTGPSYEQYF. Drawing the rest from reference TRBV19 and TRBJ2-7, the complete variable domain is DGGITQSPKYLFRKEGQNVTLSCEQNLNHDAMYWYRQDPGQGLRLIYYSQIVNDFQKGDIAEGYSVSREKKESFPLTVTSAQKNPTAFYLCASSRRTGPSYEQYFGPGTRLTVT.

This clonotype was counted ten times or more. V gene TRBV6-1 combines with J gene TRBJ2-7; TRBD1 agrees at 9 bases. The CDR3 is 17 residues long. The J segment lost 2 bases and the V segment lost 6 bases, leaving 14 bases of the junction unmatched. Germline CDR1 MNHNS, CDR2 SASEGT. The CDR3 DNA sequence: TGTGCCAGCAGGAGAGGGGGCCCGGGACAGGGAGCCTACGAGCAGTACTTC. Translation: CASRRGGPGQGAYEQYF.

This clonotype was seen repeatedly, ten times or more. V and J are TRBV6-4 and TRBJ1-2, with a possible D match to TRBD1 (5 bases). CDR3 length: 14 amino acids. Trimming took off 4 bases at V and 8 bases at J, with 17 bases between the two ends. Germline V gene lookup returns CDR1 MRHNA and CDR2 SNTAGT. CDR3: CASSVGRGGAGYTF. The CDR3 nucleotides read TGTGCCAGCAGTGTCGGGAGGGGTGGAGCCGGCTACACCTTC.

In its sample, this clonotype ranks as medium-sized. V gene TRBV7-9 combines with J gene TRBJ2-1; 11 bases agree with TRBD2. Germline CDR1 is SEHNR and CDR2 is FQNEAQ (reference sequence). CDR3 size: 15 residues. V shed 2 bases and J 8 bases; nucleotides not matched to a gene: 5. CDR3 in amino acids: CASSLIAGGPHEQFF. CDR3 DNA sequence: TGTGCCAGCAGCTTAATAGCGGGAGGGCCCCATGAGCAGTTCTTC.

This clonotype was detected many times. The CDR3 protein is CASSEFGGPSGRVRELFF. The CDR3 region has the DNA TGTGCCAGCAGTGAATTCGGAGGGCCTAGCGGGAGGGTAAGGGAGCTGTTTTTT. V is TRBV25-1 and J is TRBJ2-2; 12 bases line up with TRBD2. Trimming removed 1 base from V and 9 bases from J; junction bases left unmatched: 12. The germline V gene has CDR1 MGHDK and CDR2 SYGVNS. The CDR3 runs to 18 residues.

Ten or more counts support this clonotype. The rearrangement joins TRBV12-3 or TRBV12-4 to TRBJ2-7; D could derive from TRBD1 or TRBD2 (5 bases each). The CDR3 is made up of 13 amino acids. V lost 6 bases, J lost 12 bases, and 21 bases lay in between. Here the CDR3 DNA reads TGTGCCAGCAGCCTCGGGACCACCTCGGTCGGGTACTTC. It yields the protein CASSLGTTSVGYF.

V usage is TRBV4-1 and J usage is TRBJ2-7; D possibly corresponds to TRBD1 (5 bases). The V and J ends lost 4 bases and 0 bases respectively, with 10 bases between them. This CDR3 is built from 14 residues. The V gene's germline CDR1 is MGHRA and CDR2 YSYEKL. CDR3: CASSRGPSSYEQYF. The CDR3 DNA is TGCGCCAGCAGCCGGGGCCCCAGCTCCTACGAGCAGTACTTC.

The gene calls are TRBV20-1 and TRBJ2-2, with D unclear. Between the trimmed V and J ends, which lost 5 bases and 2 bases, there was a span of 9 bases. Germline V lookup: CDR1 DFQATT, CDR2 SNEGSKA (reference sequence). This CDR3 comprises 13 residues. The CDR3 reads CSACDLNTGELFF. The CDR3 DNA is TGCAGTGCTTGTGACCTAAACACCGGGGAGCTGTTTTTT.

This clonotype came up many times. This rearrangement joins TRBV6-6 to TRBJ1-1; 9 bases align to TRBD1. The length of the CDR3 is 12 residues. V gave up 10 bases and J gave up 5 bases; unmatched junction bases: 5. Germline values: CDR1 MNHNY, CDR2 SVGAGI (reference sequence). In nucleotides, the CDR3 is TGTGCCACCGGACAGGGGCGTACTGAAGCTTTCTTT. This encodes CATGQGRTEAFF.